This T cell receptor beta chain came from a study of OX40 agonist ivuxolimab in advanced cancers. Across the study: Age averaged around 60 years (range roughly 20 to 90), and more than 80% were male. Three patients responded partially, comprising one with hepatocellular carcinoma and two with cutaneous melanoma. Findings and caveats of the study: At 0.1 to 3.0 mg/kg and by week 6, clonal expansion occurred in CD4+ and CD8+ blood T cells.

Blood specimens came from baseline, cycle 4 day 1, and cycle 7 day 1. Sequenced by immunoSEQ multiplex PCR; TCRdb stores in-frame clones only, minus some. Of 15,000 to 25,000 clones in the sample, about 70% were seen once. Looked up from germline, CDR1 is MGHDK and CDR2 is SYGVNS. The CDR3 is 13 amino acids. The V and J ends lost 2 bases and 0 bases respectively, with 3 bases between them. As for this clone: What it binds is unknown.

This receptor was identified in an adult with an advanced solid tumor such as melanoma, head and neck, liver or kidney cancer. The chain combines TRBV25-1 with TRBJ2-3, with D unresolved. The sample consisted of CD4+ or CD8+ T cells sorted from blood, taken in a trial of the OX40 agonist ivuxolimab. CDR3 residues: CASSETSTDTQYF. The CDR3 region has the DNA TGTGCCAGCAGTGAAACTAGCACAGATACGCAGTATTTT.